This T cell receptor beta chain was sequenced in a study of cytomegalovirus exposure and HLA in healthy donors. General study results and limits: Later on, an analysis tied 15,000 or so TCR beta sequences to HLA alleles at 0.05 false discovery rate. Presence/absence comparisons presumed near-even sequencing depth among donors.

About this clone itself: What it binds is unknown.

A multiplex PCR was run with 60 Vbeta primers and 13 Jbeta primers. The repertoire was sequenced with immunoSEQ multiplex PCR; TCRdb's copy has only in-frame clones and lacks some. The sample includes tens of thousands of clones, 78% of them seen just once. The clonotype comes from a male donor in good health and CMV-seropositive. Material for sequencing was PBMCs.

This chain's CDR3 is CASRKLVIQGGKNIQYF. The CDR3 DNA is TGTGCCAGCAGAAAACTAGTGATTCAGGGAGGCAAAAACATTCAGTACTTC. The gene calls are TRBV2 and TRBJ2-4, with D possibly being TRBD2 (6 bases). This CDR3 spans 17 amino acids. Germline V gives CDR1 SNHLY, CDR2 FYNNEI. V lost 6 bases to trimming and J lost 3 bases, with 21 bases between them.